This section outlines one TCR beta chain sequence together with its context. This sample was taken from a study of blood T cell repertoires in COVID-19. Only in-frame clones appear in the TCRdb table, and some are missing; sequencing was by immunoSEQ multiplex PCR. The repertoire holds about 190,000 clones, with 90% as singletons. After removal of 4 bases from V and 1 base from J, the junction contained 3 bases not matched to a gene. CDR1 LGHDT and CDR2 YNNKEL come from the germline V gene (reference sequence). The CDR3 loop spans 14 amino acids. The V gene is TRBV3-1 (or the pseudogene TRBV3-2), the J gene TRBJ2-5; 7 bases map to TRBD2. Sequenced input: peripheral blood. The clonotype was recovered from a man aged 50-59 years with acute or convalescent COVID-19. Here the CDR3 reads CASSPPGGQETQYF. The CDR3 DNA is TGTGCCAGCAGCCCCCCGGGAGGCCAAGAGACCCAGTACTTC.